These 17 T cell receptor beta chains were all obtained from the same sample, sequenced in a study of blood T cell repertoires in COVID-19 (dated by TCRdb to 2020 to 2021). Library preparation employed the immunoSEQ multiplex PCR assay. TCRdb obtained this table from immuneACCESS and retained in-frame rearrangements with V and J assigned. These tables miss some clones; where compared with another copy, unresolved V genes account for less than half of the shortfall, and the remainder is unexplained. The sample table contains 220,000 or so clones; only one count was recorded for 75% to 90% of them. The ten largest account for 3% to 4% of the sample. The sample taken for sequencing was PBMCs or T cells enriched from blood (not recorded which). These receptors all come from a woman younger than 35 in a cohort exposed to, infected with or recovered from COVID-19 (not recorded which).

The CDR3 DNA is TGTGCCAGCGGGGGACTAGTAGAAGGCTACACCTTC. It translates to CASGGLVEGYTF. V gene TRBV6-5 combines with J gene TRBJ1-2; possibly TRBD1 for D (5 bases). The germline V and J ends were trimmed by 8 bases and 8 bases, with 15 bases remaining between them. CDR3 length: 12 residues. Germline-derived CDR1 and CDR2 are MNHEY and SVGAGI.

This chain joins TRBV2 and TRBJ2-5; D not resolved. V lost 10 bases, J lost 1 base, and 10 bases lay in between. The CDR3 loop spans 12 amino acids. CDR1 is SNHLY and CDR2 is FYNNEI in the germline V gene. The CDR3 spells CAITMFQETQYF. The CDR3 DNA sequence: TGTGCCATTACTATGTTCCAAGAGACCCAGTACTTC.

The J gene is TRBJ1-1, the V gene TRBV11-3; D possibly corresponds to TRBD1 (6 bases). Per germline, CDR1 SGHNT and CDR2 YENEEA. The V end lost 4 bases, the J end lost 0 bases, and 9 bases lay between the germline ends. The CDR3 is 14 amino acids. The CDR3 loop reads CASSWTDLNTEAFF. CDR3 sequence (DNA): TGTGCCAGCAGCTGGACAGACCTGAACACTGAAGCTTTCTTT.

This chain's CDR3 is CASSLGAGNNQPQHF. In DNA, the CDR3 is TGTGCCAGCAGCTTAGGGGCAGGGAACAATCAGCCCCAGCATTTT. This chain uses TRBV7-8 with TRBJ1-5; D possibly corresponds to TRBD1 (5 bases). Germline CDR1 is SGHVS and CDR2 is FQNEAQ. The CDR3 length is 15 residues. The V gene lost 1 base and the J gene lost 3 bases, with 10 bases spanning the gap.

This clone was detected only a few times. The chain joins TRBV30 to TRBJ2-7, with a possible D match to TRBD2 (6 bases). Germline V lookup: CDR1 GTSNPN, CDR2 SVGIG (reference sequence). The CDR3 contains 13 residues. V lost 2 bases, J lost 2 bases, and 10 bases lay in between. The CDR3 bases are TGTGCCTGGAGTCTGGCTAGCGCCTACGAGCAGTACTTC. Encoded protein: CAWSLASAYEQYF. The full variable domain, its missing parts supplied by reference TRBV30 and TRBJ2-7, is SQTIHQWPATLVQPVGSPLSLECTVEGTSNPNLYWYRQAAGRGLQLLFYSVGIGQISSEVPQNLSASRPQDRQFILSSKKLLLSDSGFYLCAWSLASAYEQYFGPGTRLTVT.

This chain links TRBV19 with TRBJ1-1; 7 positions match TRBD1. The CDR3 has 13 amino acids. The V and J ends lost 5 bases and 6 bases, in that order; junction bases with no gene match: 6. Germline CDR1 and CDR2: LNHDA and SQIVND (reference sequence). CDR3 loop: CASSDRDGSEAFF. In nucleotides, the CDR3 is TGTGCCAGTAGTGACAGGGACGGGTCTGAAGCTTTCTTT.

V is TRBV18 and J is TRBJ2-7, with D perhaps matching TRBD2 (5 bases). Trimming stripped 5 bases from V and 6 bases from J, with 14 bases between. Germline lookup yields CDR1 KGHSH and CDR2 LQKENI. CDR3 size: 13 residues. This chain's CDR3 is CASSKSNEGEQYF. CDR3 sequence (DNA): TGTGCCAGCTCAAAGTCCAACGAGGGCGAGCAGTACTTC.

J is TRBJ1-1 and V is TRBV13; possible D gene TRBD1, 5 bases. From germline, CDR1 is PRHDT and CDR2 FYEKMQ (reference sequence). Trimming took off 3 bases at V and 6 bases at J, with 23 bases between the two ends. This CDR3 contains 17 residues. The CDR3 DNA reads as TGTGCCAGCAGCTTTGTCCGACAGACACTACTGAGCGCTGAAGCTTTCTTT. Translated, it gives CASSFVRQTLLSAEAFF.

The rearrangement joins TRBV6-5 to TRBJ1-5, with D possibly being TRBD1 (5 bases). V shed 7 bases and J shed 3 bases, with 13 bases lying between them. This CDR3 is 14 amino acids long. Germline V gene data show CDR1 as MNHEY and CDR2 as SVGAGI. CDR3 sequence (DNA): TGTGCCAGCACCCTGATTGGACACAATCAGCCCCAGCATTTT. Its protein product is CASTLIGHNQPQHF.

The CDR3 region has the DNA TGCGCCAGCAGCCAGTCTCGGGGTACAAGGAAGGAAAAACTGTTTTTT. It yields the protein CASSQSRGTRKEKLFF. The chain recombines TRBV4-1 with TRBJ1-4, with unresolved D. Trimming shortened V by 3 bases and J by 8 bases, and 19 bases separated the two germline ends. Germline-derived CDR1 and CDR2 are MGHRA and YSYEKL. The CDR3 length is 16 residues.

The CDR3 region is CASSPRDRGMNEQFF. The CDR3, as DNA: TGTGCCAGCTCACCAAGGGACAGGGGTATGAATGAGCAGTTCTTC. The genes are TRBV18 and TRBJ2-1, with 10 bases fitting TRBD1. Germline CDR1 is KGHSH and CDR2 is LQKENI. V dropped 2 bases and J dropped 7; count of bases not matched to a gene: 5. This CDR3 has 15 amino acids.

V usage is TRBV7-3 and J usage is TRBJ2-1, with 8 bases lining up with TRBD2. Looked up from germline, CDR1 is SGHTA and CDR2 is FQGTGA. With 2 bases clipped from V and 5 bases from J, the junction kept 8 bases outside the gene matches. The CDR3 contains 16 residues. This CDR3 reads CASSLSVAGFDNEQFF. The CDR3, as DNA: TGTGCCAGCAGCTTATCAGTAGCGGGGTTCGACAATGAGCAGTTCTTC.

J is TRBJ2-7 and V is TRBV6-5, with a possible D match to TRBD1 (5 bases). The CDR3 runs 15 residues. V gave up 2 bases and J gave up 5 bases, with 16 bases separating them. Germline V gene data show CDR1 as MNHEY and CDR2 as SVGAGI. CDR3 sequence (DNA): TGTGCCAGCAGTTACGGTGACAGATTTCCAAACGAGCAGTACTTC. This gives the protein CASSYGDRFPNEQYF.

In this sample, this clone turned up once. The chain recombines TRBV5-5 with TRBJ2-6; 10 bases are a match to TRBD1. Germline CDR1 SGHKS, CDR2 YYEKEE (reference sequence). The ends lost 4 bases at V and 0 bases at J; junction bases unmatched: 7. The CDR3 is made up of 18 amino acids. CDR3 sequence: CASSRTGQGFSGANVLTF. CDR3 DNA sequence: TGTGCCAGCAGCCGCACGGGACAGGGGTTCTCTGGGGCCAACGTCCTGACTTTC.

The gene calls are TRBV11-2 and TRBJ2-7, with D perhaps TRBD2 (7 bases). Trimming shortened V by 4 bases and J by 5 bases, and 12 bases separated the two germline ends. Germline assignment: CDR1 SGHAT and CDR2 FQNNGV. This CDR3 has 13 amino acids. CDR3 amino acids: CASSSGGRNEQYF. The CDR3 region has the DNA TGTGCCAGCAGCTCGGGGGGCCGGAACGAGCAGTACTTC. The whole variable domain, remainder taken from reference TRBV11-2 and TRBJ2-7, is EAGVAQSPRYKIIEKRQSVAFWCNPISGHATLYWYQQILGQGPKLLIQFQNNGVVDDSQLPKDRFSAERLKGVDSTLKIQPAKLEDSAVYLCASSSGGRNEQYFGPGTRLTVT.

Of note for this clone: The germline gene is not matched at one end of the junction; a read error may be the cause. The CDR3 reads CASSLGGDDGYTF. The CDR3 DNA reads TGCGCCAGCAGTTTGGGGGGAGACGATGGCTACACCTTC. The rearrangement links TRBV5-1 to TRBJ1-2; D might be TRBD1 (5 bases). In germline, CDR1 is SGHRS, CDR2 YFSETQ. CDR3 size: 13 residues.

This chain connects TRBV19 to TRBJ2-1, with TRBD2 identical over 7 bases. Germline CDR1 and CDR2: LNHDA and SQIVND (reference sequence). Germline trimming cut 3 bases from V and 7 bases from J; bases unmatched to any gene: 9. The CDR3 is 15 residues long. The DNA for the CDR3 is TGTGCCAGTAGTATCGCTAGCGGCCCAGTAAATGAGCAGTTCTTC. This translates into CASSIASGPVNEQFF.